Here is one TCR beta chain with its context. V dropped 7 bases and J dropped 5; count of bases not matched to a gene: 17. This CDR3 is built from 16 residues. Germline V gives CDR1 SGHKS, CDR2 YYEKEE (reference sequence). Use of 60 Vbeta and 13 Jbeta primers characterized the PCR. The repertoire was sequenced with immunoSEQ multiplex PCR; TCRdb's copy has only in-frame clones and lacks some. This repertoire includes around 100,000 clones. The data stem from a study of cytomegalovirus exposure and HLA in healthy donors. This TCR was sampled from a man between 45 and 60 years old in good health and CMV-seronegative. The chain joins TRBV5-5 to TRBJ2-7, with 8 bases that match TRBD1. The sample comprised PBMCs. The CDR3 sequence: CASASEATGVFNEQYF. CDR3 sequence (DNA): TGTGCCAGCGCAAGCGAAGCGACAGGGGTATTCAACGAGCAGTACTTC.